This TCR beta chain was recorded in a study of early T cells in non-severe SARS-CoV-2 infection. There are a few counts of this clonotype. TCRdb fed the 5' RACE reads into MiXCR, producing one record per CDR3 protein. This sample has 55,000 to 70,000 distinct CDR3 sequences; about 4.9% occur once, and the top ten carry roughly 3.9%. This TCR was sampled from an adult who was a healthcare worker with PCR-confirmed SARS-CoV-2 infection or an uninfected control (not recorded which). The donor label of this sample is uncertain. The sample consisted of whole blood, taken at baseline.

This chain's CDR3 is CASSLAGTAGANVLTF. DNA for the CDR3: TGCGCCAGCAGCTTGGCCGGGACAGCTGGGGCCAACGTCCTGACTTTC. The chain uses TRBV5-1 and TRBJ2-6; 7 bases agree with TRBD1. Germline V gene sequence: CDR1 SGHRS, CDR2 YFSETQ. This CDR3 contains 16 residues. Unmatched junction bases numbered 2, after V lost 0 bases and J lost 2 bases.